This TCR beta chain was captured in a study of beta chain features in type 1 diabetes. Overall study: All samples combined gave about 100 million sorted cells for examination. General observations from the study: Patients with Type 1 diabetes showed moderately but significantly shorter TCRB CDR3s in all four CD4+ subsets.

All of the isolated RNA was reverse transcribed, so expressed TCRB transcripts were sequenced. Profiling relied on immunoSEQ multiplex PCR, and the TCRdb table lists in-frame clones only, not all of them. The table includes a few hundred thousand clones, 16% detected once. In this sample, this clone turned up a few times. Antigen: not known. V dropped 0 bases and J dropped 0 bases, with 7 bases sitting between them. Per the germline V gene, CDR1 is SGHRS and CDR2 is YFSETQ. The CDR3 has 15 residues. The chain couples TRBV5-1 to TRBJ2-1; D is ambiguous. The receptor's source is a man aged 25-45 years with type 1 diabetes. Sample: naive CD4+ T cells from blood. The CDR3 reads CASSLENFSYNEQFF. CDR3 in DNA: TGCGCCAGCAGCTTGGAAAACTTCTCCTACAATGAGCAGTTCTTC.